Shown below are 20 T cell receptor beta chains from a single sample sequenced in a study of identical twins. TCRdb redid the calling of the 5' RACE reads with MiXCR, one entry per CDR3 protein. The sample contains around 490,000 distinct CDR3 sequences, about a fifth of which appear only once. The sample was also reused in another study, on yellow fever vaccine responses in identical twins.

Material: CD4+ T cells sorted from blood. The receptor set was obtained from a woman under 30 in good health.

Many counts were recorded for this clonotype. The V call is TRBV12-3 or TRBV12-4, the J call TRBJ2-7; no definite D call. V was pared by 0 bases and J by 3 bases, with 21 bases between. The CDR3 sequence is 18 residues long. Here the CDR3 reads CASSLARGLSPTNYEQYF. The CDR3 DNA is TGTGCCAGCAGTTTAGCGCGTGGGTTGAGCCCCACGAACTACGAGCAGTACTTC.

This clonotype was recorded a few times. CDR3 sequence reads: CASRTRVGELFF. The CDR3 region has the DNA TGTGCCAGCAGGACCCGCGTCGGGGAGCTGTTTTTT. This chain links TRBV6-5 with TRBJ2-2, with unresolved D. CDR1 and CDR2 from the germline V gene are MNHEY and SVGAGI. The CDR3 covers 12 residues. The V end lost 6 bases, the J end lost 7 bases, and 9 bases lay between the germline ends.

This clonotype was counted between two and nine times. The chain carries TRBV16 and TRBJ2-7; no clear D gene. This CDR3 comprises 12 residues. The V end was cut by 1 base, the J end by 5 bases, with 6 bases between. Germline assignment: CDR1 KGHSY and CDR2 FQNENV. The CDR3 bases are TGTGCCAGCAGCCAATTCATCCACGAGCAGTACGTC. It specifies CASSQFIHEQYV.

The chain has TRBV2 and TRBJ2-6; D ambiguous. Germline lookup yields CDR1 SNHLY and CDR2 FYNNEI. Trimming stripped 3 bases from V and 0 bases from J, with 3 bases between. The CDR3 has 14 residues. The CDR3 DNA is TGTGCCAGCAGTGATGACTCTGGGGCCAACGTCCTGACTTTC. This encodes CASSDDSGANVLTF.

The CDR3 loop is CASSYRGGQEELFF. CDR3 coding DNA: TGTGCCAGCAGTTATCGGGGGGGCCAGGAGGAGCTGTTTTTT. The chain joins TRBV6-5 to TRBJ2-2; 8 bases line up with TRBD2. Germline V gene data show CDR1 as MNHEY and CDR2 as SVGAGI. The V gene end was trimmed by 3 bases and the J gene end by 10 bases; junction bases not matched to a gene: 7. The CDR3 has 14 residues.

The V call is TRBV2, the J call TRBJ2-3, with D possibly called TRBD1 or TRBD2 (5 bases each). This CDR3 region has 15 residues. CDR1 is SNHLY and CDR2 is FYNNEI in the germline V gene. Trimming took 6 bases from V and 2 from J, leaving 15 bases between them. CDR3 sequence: CASRLGPHHTDTQYF. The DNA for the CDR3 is TGTGCCAGCAGACTGGGACCCCACCACACAGATACGCAGTATTTT.

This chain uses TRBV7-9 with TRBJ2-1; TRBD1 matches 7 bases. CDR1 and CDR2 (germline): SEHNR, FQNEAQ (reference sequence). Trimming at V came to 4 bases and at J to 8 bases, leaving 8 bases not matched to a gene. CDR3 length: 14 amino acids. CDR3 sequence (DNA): TGTGCCAGCAGCTGGTCAGGGGGTATGGATGAGCAGTTCTTC. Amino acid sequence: CASSWSGGMDEQFF.

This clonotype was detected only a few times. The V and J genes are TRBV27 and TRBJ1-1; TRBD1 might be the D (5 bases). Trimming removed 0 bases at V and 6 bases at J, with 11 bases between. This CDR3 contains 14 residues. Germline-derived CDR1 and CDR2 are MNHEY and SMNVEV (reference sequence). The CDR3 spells CASSLSPGRAEAFF. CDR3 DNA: TGTGCCAGCAGTTTATCGCCCGGCAGGGCTGAAGCTTTCTTT.

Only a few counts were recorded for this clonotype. CDR3 residues: CASRTGLPEAFF. The CDR3 nucleotides read TGTGCCAGCAGGACAGGGTTACCTGAAGCTTTCTTT. V usage is TRBV2 and J usage is TRBJ1-1, with 7 positions matching TRBD1. Germline values: CDR1 SNHLY, CDR2 FYNNEI. The junction had 4 bases not matched to a gene; V was cut back by 6 bases and J by 6 bases. This CDR3 is built from 12 residues.

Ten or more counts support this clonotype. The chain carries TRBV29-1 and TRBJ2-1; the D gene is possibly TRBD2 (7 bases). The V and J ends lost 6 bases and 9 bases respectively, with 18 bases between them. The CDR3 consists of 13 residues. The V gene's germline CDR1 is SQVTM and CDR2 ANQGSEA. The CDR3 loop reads CSVAEGGRGEQFF. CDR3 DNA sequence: TGCAGCGTCGCGGAGGGGGGGCGCGGTGAGCAGTTCTTC.

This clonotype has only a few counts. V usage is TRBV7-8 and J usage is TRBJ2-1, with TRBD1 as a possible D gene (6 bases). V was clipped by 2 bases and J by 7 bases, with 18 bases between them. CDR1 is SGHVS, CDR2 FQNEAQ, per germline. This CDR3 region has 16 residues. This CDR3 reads CASSLRVGNRDNEQFF. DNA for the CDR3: TGTGCCAGCAGCTTACGTGTGGGAAACAGGGATAATGAGCAGTTCTTC.

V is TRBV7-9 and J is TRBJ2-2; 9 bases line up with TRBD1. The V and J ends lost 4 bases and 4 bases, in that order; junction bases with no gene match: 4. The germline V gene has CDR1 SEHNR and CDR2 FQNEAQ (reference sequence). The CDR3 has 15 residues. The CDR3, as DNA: TGTGCCAGCAGCTCAGGACAGGGGAGCACCGGGGAGCTGTTTTTT. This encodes CASSSGQGSTGELFF.

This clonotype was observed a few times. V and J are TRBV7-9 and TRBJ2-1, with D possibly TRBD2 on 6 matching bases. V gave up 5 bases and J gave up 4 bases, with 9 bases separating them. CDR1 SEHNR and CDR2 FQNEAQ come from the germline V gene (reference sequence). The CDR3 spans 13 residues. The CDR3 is CASSGREYNEQFF. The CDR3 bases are TGTGCCAGCAGCGGCCGGGAGTACAATGAGCAGTTCTTC.

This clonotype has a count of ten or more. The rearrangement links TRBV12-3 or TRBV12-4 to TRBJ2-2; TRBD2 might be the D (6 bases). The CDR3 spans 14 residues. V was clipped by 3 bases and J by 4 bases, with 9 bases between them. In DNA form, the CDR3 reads TGTGCCAGCAGTTTGGGGGGTAGCACCGGGGAGCTGTTTTTT. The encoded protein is CASSLGGSTGELFF.

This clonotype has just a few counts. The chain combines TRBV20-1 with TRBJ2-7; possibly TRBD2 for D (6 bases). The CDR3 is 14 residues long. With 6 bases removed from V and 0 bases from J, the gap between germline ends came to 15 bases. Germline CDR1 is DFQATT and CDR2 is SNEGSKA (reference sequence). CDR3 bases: TGCAGTGCAGTCCGGGGGACGTACTCCTACGAGCAGTACTTC. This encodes CSAVRGTYSYEQYF.

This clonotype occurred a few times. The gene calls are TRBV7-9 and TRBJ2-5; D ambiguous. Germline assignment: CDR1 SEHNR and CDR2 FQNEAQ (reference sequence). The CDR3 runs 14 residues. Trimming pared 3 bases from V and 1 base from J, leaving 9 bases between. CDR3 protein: CASSFSEIQETQYF. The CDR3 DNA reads TGTGCCAGCAGCTTCAGCGAGATCCAAGAGACCCAGTACTTC.

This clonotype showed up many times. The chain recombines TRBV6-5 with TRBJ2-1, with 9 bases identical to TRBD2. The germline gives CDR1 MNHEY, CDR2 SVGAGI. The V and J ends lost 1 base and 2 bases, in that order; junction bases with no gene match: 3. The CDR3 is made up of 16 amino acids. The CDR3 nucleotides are TGTGCCAGCAGTTACTTGGCGGGAGGGACCTACAATGAGCAGTTCTTC. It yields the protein CASSYLAGGTYNEQFF.

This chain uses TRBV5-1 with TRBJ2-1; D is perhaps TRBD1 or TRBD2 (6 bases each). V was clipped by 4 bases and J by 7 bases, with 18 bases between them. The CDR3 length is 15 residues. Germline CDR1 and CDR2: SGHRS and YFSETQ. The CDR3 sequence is CASSLQLEGVNEQFF. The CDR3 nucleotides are TGCGCCAGCAGCCTCCAGCTGGAGGGGGTTAATGAGCAGTTCTTC.

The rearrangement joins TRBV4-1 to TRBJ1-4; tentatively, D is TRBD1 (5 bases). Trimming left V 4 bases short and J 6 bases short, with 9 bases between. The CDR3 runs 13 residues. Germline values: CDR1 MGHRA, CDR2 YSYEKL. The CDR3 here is CASSLGTYEKLFF. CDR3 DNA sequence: TGCGCCAGCAGCCTAGGGACTTATGAAAAACTGTTTTTT.

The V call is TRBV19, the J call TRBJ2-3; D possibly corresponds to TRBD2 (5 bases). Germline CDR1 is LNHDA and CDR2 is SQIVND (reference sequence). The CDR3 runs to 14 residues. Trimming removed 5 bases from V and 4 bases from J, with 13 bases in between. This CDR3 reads CASSATRLPDTQYF. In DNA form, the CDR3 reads TGTGCCAGTAGTGCCACCCGACTACCAGATACGCAGTATTTT.